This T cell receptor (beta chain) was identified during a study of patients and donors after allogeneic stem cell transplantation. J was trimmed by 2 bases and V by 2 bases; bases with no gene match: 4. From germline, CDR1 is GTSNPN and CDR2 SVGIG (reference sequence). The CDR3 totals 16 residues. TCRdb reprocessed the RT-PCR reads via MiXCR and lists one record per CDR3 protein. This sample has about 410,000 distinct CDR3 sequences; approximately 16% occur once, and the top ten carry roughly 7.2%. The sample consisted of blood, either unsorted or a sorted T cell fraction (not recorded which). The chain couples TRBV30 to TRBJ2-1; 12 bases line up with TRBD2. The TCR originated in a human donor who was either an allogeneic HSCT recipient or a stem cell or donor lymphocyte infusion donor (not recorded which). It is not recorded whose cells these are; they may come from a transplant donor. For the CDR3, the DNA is TGTGCCTGGAGTCTGAGGACTAGCGGGACCTACAATGAGCAGTTCTTC. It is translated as CAWSLRTSGTYNEQFF. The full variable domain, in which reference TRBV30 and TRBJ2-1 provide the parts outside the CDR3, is SQTIHQWPATLVQPVGSPLSLECTVEGTSNPNLYWYRQAAGRGLQLLFYSVGIGQISSEVPQNLSASRPQDRQFILSSKKLLLSDSGFYLCAWSLRTSGTYNEQFFGPGTRLTVL.